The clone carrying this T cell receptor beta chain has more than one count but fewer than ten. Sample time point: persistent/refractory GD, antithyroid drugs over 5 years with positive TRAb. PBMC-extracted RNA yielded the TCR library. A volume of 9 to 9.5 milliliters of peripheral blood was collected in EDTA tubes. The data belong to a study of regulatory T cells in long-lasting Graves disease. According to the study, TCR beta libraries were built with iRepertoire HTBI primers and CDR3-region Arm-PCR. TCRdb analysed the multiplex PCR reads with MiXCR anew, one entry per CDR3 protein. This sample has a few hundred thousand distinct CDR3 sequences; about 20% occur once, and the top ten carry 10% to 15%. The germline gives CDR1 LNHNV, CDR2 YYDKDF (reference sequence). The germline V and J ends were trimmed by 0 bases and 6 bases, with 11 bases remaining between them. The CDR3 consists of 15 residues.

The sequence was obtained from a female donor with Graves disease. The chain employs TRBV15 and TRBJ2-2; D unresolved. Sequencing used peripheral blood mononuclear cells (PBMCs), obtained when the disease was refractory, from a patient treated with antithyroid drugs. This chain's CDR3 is CATSREWDTPGELFF. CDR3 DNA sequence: TGTGCCACCAGCAGAGAGTGGGATACCCCCGGGGAGCTGTTTTTT.